Here is one TCR beta chain with its context. Its matching antigen is unknown. Data came from immunoSEQ multiplex PCR; TCRdb stores just in-frame clones and leaves some out. The sample records about 10,000 clones, more than 75% being singletons. This CDR3 has 19 amino acids. Germline CDR1 and CDR2: SGHVS and FQNEAQ. Trimming shortened V by 4 bases and J by 2 bases, and 26 bases separated the two germline ends. The data were obtained in a study of somatic mutations in cytotoxic T cells in rheumatoid arthritis. Study-wide background: A subset of V beta antibody-stained T-cell populations was isolated by flow sorting, reaching nearly 100% purity, and this subset included V beta1+ cells that went on to TCRB sequencing.

The study's findings and limits: Within 8 of 65 patients, the single biggest CD8+ clone made up more than 20% of CD8+ cells.

Sequencing was carried out using CD8+ T cells sorted from blood. The J gene is TRBJ2-5, the V gene TRBV7-8; the D gene is possibly TRBD2 (6 bases). This TCR came from an adult with rheumatoid arthritis. This chain's CDR3 is CASSSHSSTSSLSQETQYF. DNA of the CDR3: TGTGCCAGCAGCTCCCACTCGTCTACTAGCAGTTTATCGCAAGAGACCCAGTACTTC.